Listed below are T cell receptor beta chains from one sample, sequenced in a study of shared clonotypes between healthy human individuals. Profiling relied on immunoSEQ multiplex PCR, and the TCRdb table lists in-frame clones only, not all of them. This table holds hundreds of thousands of clones, around 96% found once. Sequencing input: naive CD8+ T cells sorted from blood. The source of these receptors is a woman aged 25 to 39 in good health. Each CDR3 is given without its conserved first and last residue. Fields, in order: J gene, V gene, CDR3 protein.

j_call: TRBJ2-1
v_call: TRBV6-5
cdr3_aa: ASSASGIGYNEQF

j_call: TRBJ2-7
v_call: TRBV27
cdr3_aa: ASSYGTSGNEQY

j_call: TRBJ1-5
v_call: TRBV6-1
cdr3_aa: ASSAGQSRLSDSNQPQH

j_call: TRBJ2-1
v_call: TRBV6-5
cdr3_aa: ASSYQDYVGEQF

j_call: TRBJ1-5
v_call: TRBV28
cdr3_aa: ASSSGTDQPQH

j_call: TRBJ2-7
v_call: TRBV6-5
cdr3_aa: ASSTLAGAYEQY

j_call: TRBJ2-7
v_call: TRBV28
cdr3_aa: ASSSRQGSYEQY

j_call: TRBJ1-1
v_call: TRBV14
cdr3_aa: ASSQTTAPEAF

j_call: TRBJ2-1
v_call: TRBV7-9
cdr3_aa: ASSLVLRDTYNEQF

j_call: TRBJ2-5
v_call: TRBV5-1
cdr3_aa: ASSLTAGGQETQY

j_call: TRBJ2-5
v_call: TRBV25-1
cdr3_aa: ASTGAQETQY

j_call: TRBJ1-4
v_call: TRBV19
cdr3_aa: ASSIYVFPTNEKLF

j_call: TRBJ1-4
v_call: TRBV5-1
cdr3_aa: ASSLDPPLPQGTVTNEKLF

j_call: TRBJ1-1
v_call: TRBV6-5
cdr3_aa: ASSLALNTEAF

j_call: TRBJ2-7
v_call: TRBV11-2
cdr3_aa: ASSLNAGGAYEQY

j_call: TRBJ2-7
v_call: TRBV13
cdr3_aa: ASSYGTSGTYEQY

j_call: TRBJ2-7
v_call: TRBV7-8
cdr3_aa: ASSLGTPSSYEQY

j_call: TRBJ1-2
v_call: TRBV19
cdr3_aa: ASLSRDRIYGYT

j_call: TRBJ2-7
v_call: TRBV4-2
cdr3_aa: ASSQGRDSYYEQY

j_call: TRBJ2-7
v_call: TRBV9
cdr3_aa: ASSAGTGPYEQY

j_call: TRBJ1-3
v_call: TRBV5-1
cdr3_aa: ASSLDTRTGNTIY

j_call: TRBJ2-4
v_call: TRBV28
cdr3_aa: ASSLYKGAGAKNIQY

j_call: TRBJ1-2
v_call: TRBV7-9
cdr3_aa: ASSSAGTLNGYT

j_call: TRBJ2-7
v_call: TRBV7-9
cdr3_aa: ASSLASGGPDEQY

j_call: TRBJ2-3
v_call: TRBV27
cdr3_aa: ASSPGLVPDTQY

j_call: TRBJ2-7
v_call: TRBV15
cdr3_aa: ATSETRSSYEQY

j_call: TRBJ2-7
v_call: TRBV5-6
cdr3_aa: ASRLAGATYEQY

j_call: TRBJ1-5
v_call: TRBV6-5
cdr3_aa: ASSYGGNNQPQH

j_call: TRBJ2-1
v_call: TRBV27
cdr3_aa: ASSLWSGSYNEQF

j_call: TRBJ2-6
v_call: TRBV27
cdr3_aa: ASSTISGANVLT

j_call: TRBJ1-1
v_call: TRBV5-6
cdr3_aa: ASSLEGWGRGTEAF

j_call: TRBJ2-1
v_call: TRBV27
cdr3_aa: ASSLGLSSYNEQF

j_call: TRBJ1-5
v_call: TRBV27
cdr3_aa: ASTADRGGNQPQH

j_call: TRBJ1-2
v_call: TRBV9
cdr3_aa: ASSASRGMDRRFNYGYT

j_call: TRBJ1-1
v_call: TRBV19
cdr3_aa: ASSMDREGGNTEAF

j_call: TRBJ1-4
v_call: TRBV7-8
cdr3_aa: ASSLRRGLEKLF

j_call: TRBJ1-2
v_call: TRBV6-5
cdr3_aa: ASTEGVSYGYT

j_call: TRBJ1-1
v_call: TRBV28
cdr3_aa: ASSLTGYTEAF

j_call: TRBJ2-7
v_call: TRBV6-1
cdr3_aa: ASSEPSAGSWEQY

j_call: TRBJ2-2
v_call: TRBV6-1
cdr3_aa: ASSDLGQANTGELF

j_call: TRBJ2-2
v_call: TRBV9
cdr3_aa: ASSPTPGELF

j_call: TRBJ2-7
v_call: TRBV5-5
cdr3_aa: ASSLGGLSYEQY

j_call: TRBJ1-2
v_call: TRBV6-1
cdr3_aa: ASSGRRHLANYGYT